The TCR beta chain under discussion was sequenced for a study of blood T cell repertoires in COVID-19 (dated by TCRdb to 2020 to 2021). A note on the overall study: The collaborator samples originated in the United States, Italy and Spain and spanned the acute and convalescent phases of COVID-19. Deeply sampled blood TCRbeta repertoires from subjects exposed to, actively infected with, or recovered from COVID-19 were included in the dataset. The samples were drawn from the first 160 participants of the ongoing ImmuneRACE study and from over a thousand subjects provided by 6 global collaborators. The material from the prospective study consisted of cDNA or gDNA derived from T cells, B-cell-depleted T cells, or PBMCs. The repertoires were made available in a free public database intended to serve as a resource for research on the immune response to SARS-CoV-2. Where available, HLA class I and class II types were taken from metadata supplied by the sample provider and were not determined by assay-based typing. Sample metadata almost always included a de-identified subject ID, COVID-19 status, age in years and sex.

The immunoSEQ Assay, a bias-controlled multiplex PCR, was used to amplify TCRbeta CDR3 regions from genomic DNA. For the original study's pipeline: Nucleated cell counts per sample were estimated from amplification of reference gene primers within the assay. Sequence reads were collapsed and filtered to measure the absolute abundance of every unique TCRbeta CDR3 rearrangement. Productive Simpson clonality was computed per sample as the square root of Simpson's diversity index over productive rearrangements. The source is immuneACCESS, and TCRdb retained only in-frame sequences with V and J called. Part of the clones is not carried over; for the studies checked, unresolved V genes explain less than half of this, and the remainder is unexplained. The V and J calls and clone size come from that table; D and trimming were worked out from the DNA. Counted in this sample were about 270,000 clones; approximately 90% of them appeared once. Together, the top ten hold approximately 3% of the sample.

Findings and caveats that apply to the study as a whole: The amount of clinical and demographic metadata varied by source and participant and was provided uncurated.

V loses 7 bases, J loses 2 bases, and the germline ends lie 15 bases apart. The germline V gene encodes CDR1 MNHEY and CDR2 SVGAGI. Reading from cysteine to phenylalanine, the CDR3 counts 14 amino acids. Kept here is only the CDR3 DNA, which spans 42 bases and is read in frame from base 1. Concerning this clone: There is no known antigen for this receptor. No base quality information exists; no much larger clone differs at one position.

In the prospective study, participants were about 18 to 95 years old, resided in about two dozen geographic areas of the United States, and were enrolled through a virtual design. Cohort assignment in the prospective study relied on participant-reported clinical history from a screening survey and a study questionnaire. A participant counted as exposed if, within 2 weeks of entering the study, that participant had been in contact with someone who had a PCR-confirmed or clinician-diagnosed COVID-19 case. Each participant in the prospective study had whole blood, serum and a nasopharyngeal or oropharyngeal swab collected by mobile phlebotomists. Additional blood draws and questionnaires over an approximately two-month period could optionally be provided by prospective study participants. Before DNA extraction, prospective study blood samples were shipped either frozen or at room temperature.

The material sequenced was PBMCs or T cells enriched from blood (not recorded which). The rearranged chain carries TRBV6-5 and TRBJ2-7; a tentative D call is TRBD2 (5 bases match). This receptor was taken from a man in his forties who had been exposed to COVID-19. The nucleotide sequence is given as TGTGCCAGCAAACTTGAGGGCGGCACCTACGAGCAGTACTTC. Its translation reads: CASKLEGGTYEQYF.